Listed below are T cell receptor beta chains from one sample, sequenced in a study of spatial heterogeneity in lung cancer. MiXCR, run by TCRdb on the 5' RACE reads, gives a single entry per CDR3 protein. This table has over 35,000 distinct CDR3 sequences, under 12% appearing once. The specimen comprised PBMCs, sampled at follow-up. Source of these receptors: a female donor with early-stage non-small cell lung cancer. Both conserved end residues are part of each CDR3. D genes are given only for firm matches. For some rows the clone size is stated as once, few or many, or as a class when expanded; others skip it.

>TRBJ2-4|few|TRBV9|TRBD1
CASSVGQGLGMSKNIQYF
TGTGCCAGCAGCGTTGGACAGGGCCTTGGCATGTCCAAAAACATTCAGTACTTC
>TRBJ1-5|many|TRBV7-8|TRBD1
CASSSPGGRNQPQHF
TGTGCCAGCAGTTCTCCAGGGGGAAGGAATCAGCCCCAGCATTTT
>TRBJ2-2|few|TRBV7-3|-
CASSPGPPANTGELFF
TGTGCCAGCAGCCCCGGGCCCCCCGCCAACACCGGGGAGCTGTTTTTT
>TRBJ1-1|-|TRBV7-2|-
CASSSGTNTEAFF
TGTGCCAGCAGCTCTGGGACCAACACTGAAGCTTTCTTT
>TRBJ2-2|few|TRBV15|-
CATSRPGVAGELFF
TGTGCCACCAGCAGACCCGGGGTGGCCGGGGAGCTGTTTTTT
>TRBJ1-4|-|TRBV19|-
CASRVTASNEKLFF
TGTGCCAGTAGGGTGACAGCGTCTAATGAAAAACTGTTTTTT
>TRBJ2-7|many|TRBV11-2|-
CASSLSGPYEQYF
TGTGCCAGCAGCCTCTCGGGACCCTACGAGCAGTACTTC
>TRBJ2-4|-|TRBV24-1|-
CATRDSQNIQYF
TGTGCCACCAGGGACAGTCAAAACATTCAGTACTTC
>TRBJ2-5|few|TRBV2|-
CASSEVTETQYF
TGTGCCAGCAGTGAAGTTACAGAGACCCAGTACTTC
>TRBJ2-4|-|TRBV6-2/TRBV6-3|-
CASSYPAGITNIQYF
TGTGCCAGCAGTTACCCCGCAGGGATTACGAACATTCAGTACTTC
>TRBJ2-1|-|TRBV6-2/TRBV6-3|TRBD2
CASATSGGPYNEQFF
TGTGCCAGCGCAACTAGCGGGGGGCCTTACAATGAGCAGTTCTTC
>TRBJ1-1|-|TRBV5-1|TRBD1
CASSSLDRGRRTEAFF
TGCGCCAGCAGCTCCCTTGACAGGGGGCGCAGGACTGAAGCTTTCTTT
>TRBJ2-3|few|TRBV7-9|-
CASSPSYLYF
TGTGCCAGCAGCCCGTCATATTTGTATTTT
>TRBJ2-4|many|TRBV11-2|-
CASSLGGIAKNIQYF
TGTGCCAGCAGCTTAGGCGGCATAGCCAAAAACATTCAGTACTTC
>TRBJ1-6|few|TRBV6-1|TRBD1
CATGSQGAYNSPLHF
TGTGCCACCGGGAGCCAGGGGGCCTATAATTCACCCCTCCACTTT
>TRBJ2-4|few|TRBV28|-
CASNQGETTKNIQYF
TGTGCCAGCAATCAAGGGGAAACGACCAAAAACATTCAGTACTTC
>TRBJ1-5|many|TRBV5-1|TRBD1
CASSGGTGGNQPQHF
TGCGCCAGCAGCGGTGGGACAGGGGGCAATCAGCCCCAGCATTTT
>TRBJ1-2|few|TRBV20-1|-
CSAKGPTIRTF
TGCAGTGCTAAGGGACCAACGATCCGCACCTTC
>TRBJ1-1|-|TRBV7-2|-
CASSQPAPEAFF
TGTGCCAGCAGCCAACCGGCCCCTGAAGCTTTCTTT
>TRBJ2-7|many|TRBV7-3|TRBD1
CASSPRGQGDEQYF
TGTGCCAGCAGCCCCCGGGGACAGGGGGACGAGCAGTACTTC
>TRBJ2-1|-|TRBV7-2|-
CASSLLVAYNEQFF
TGTGCCAGCAGCTTATTAGTAGCGTACAATGAGCAGTTCTTC
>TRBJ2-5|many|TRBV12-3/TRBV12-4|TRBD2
CASSLGYSLGSGGQETQYF
TGTGCCAGCAGTTTGGGATACAGCTTAGGGTCGGGGGGCCAAGAGACCCAGTACTTC
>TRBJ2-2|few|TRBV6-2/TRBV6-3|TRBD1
CASSRSTGGATGELFF
TGTGCCAGCAGCCGCTCGACAGGGGGCGCGACCGGGGAGCTGTTTTTT
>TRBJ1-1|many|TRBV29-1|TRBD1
CSVGQVNTEAFF
TGCAGCGTCGGACAGGTGAACACTGAAGCTTTCTTT
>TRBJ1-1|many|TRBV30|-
CAWRTRTGEAFF
TGTGCCTGGAGAACCCGCACAGGGGAAGCTTTCTTT
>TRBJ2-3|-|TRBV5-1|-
CASSRGGEGDTQYF
TGCGCCAGCAGCCGCGGAGGGGAAGGAGATACGCAGTATTTT
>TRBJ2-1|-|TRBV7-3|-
CASSLKGGYYNEQFF
TGTGCCAGCAGCTTAAAAGGCGGGTACTACAATGAGCAGTTCTTC
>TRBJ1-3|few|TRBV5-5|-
CASSLSGNTIYF
TGTGCCAGCAGCTTATCCGGAAACACCATATATTTT
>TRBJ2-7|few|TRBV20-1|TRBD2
CSRPGGYEQYF
TGCAGTCGCCCGGGGGGCTACGAGCAGTACTTC
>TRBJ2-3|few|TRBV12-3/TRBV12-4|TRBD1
CASSHPGGFPGQGTDTQYF
TGTGCCAGCAGCCATCCGGGGGGATTCCCGGGACAGGGGACAGATACGCAGTATTTT
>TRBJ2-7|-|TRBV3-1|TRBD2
CASSPGFVSGGYEQYF
TGTGCCAGCAGCCCTGGCTTTGTTAGCGGGGGCTACGAGCAGTACTTC
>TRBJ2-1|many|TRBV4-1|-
CASSQETAYNEQFF
TGCGCCAGCAGCCAGGAAACGGCCTACAATGAGCAGTTCTTC
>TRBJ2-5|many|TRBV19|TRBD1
CASSLNRGQETQYF
TGTGCCAGTAGTTTAAACAGGGGGCAAGAGACCCAGTACTTC
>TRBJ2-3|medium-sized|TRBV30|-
CAWGRSSRKSTDTQYF
TGTGCCTGGGGACGATCTAGCAGAAAAAGCACAGATACGCAGTATTTT
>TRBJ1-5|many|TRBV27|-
CASSHRDSNQPQHF
TGTGCCAGCAGCCACAGGGATAGCAATCAGCCCCAGCATTTT
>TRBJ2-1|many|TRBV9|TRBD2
CASSARDYSYNEQFF
TGTGCCAGCAGCGCCCGGGACTACTCCTACAATGAGCAGTTCTTC
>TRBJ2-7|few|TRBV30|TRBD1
CACRTGGWGEQYF
TGTGCCTGTCGGACAGGGGGCTGGGGGGAGCAGTACTTC
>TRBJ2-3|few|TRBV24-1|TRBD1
CATSDVGQSDTQYF
TGTGCCACCAGTGATGTGGGACAGTCAGATACGCAGTATTTT
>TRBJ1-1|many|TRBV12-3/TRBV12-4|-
CASNPTLGAGEAFF
TGTGCCAGCAACCCAACTTTGGGGGCCGGTGAAGCTTTCTTT
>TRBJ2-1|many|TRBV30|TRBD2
CAWTRTSSHNEQFF
TGTGCCTGGACTCGGACTAGTTCCCACAATGAGCAGTTCTTC
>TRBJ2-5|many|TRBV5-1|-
CASSLYVYMGRDTQYF
TGCGCCAGCAGCTTGTACGTCTATATGGGGCGGGATACCCAGTACTTC
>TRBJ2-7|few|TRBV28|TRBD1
CASSWTRTGTGAISYEQYF
TGTGCCAGCAGTTGGACGAGAACCGGGACAGGGGCGATTTCCTACGAGCAGTACTTC
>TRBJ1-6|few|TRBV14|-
CASRRGADNSPLHF
TGTGCCAGCAGAAGGGGCGCGGATAATTCACCCCTCCACTTT
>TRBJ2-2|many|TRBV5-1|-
CASSLDQATGELFF
TGCGCCAGCAGCTTGGACCAGGCCACCGGGGAGCTGTTTTTT
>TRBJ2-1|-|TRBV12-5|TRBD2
CASGFGGGAYNEQFF
TGTGCTAGTGGTTTCGGCGGGGGGGCCTACAATGAGCAGTTCTTC